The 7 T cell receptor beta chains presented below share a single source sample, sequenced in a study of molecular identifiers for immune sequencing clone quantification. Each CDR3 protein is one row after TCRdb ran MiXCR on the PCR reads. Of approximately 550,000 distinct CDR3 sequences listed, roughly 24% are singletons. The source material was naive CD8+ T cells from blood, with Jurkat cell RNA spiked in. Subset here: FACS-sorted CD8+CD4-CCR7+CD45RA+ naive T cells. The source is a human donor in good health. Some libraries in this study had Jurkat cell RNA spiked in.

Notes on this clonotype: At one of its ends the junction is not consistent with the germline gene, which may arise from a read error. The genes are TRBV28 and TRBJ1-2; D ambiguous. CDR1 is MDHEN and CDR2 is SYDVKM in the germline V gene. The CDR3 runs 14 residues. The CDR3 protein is CASSSRGGNYGCTF. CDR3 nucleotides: TGTGCCAGCAGTTCCCGCGGAGGGAACTATGGCTGCACCTTC.

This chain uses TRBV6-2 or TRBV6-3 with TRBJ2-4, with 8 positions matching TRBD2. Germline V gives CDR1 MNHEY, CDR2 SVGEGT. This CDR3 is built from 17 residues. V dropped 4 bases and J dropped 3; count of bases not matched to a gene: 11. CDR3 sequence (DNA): TGTGCCAGCAGTTCCCCCCCGGGACTAGGGCGCAAAAACATTCAGTACTTC. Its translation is CASSSPPGLGRKNIQYF.

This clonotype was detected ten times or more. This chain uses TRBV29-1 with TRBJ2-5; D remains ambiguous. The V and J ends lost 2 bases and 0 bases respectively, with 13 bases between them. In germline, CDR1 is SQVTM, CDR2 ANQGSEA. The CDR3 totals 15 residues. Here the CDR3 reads CSVELRGTYQETQYF. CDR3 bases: TGCAGCGTTGAATTACGAGGAACTTACCAAGAGACCCAGTACTTC.

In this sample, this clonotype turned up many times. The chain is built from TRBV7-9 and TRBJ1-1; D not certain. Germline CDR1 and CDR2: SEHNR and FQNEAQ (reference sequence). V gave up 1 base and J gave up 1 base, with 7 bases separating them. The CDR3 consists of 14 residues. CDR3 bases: TGTGCCAGCAGCTTAGGCTTAACGAACACTGAAGCTTTCTTT. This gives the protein CASSLGLTNTEAFF.

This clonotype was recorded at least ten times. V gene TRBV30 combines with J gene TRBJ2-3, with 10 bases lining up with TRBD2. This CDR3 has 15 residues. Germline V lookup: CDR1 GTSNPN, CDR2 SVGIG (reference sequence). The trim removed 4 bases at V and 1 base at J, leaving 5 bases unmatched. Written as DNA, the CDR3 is TGTGCCTGGAACGCCGGGACTAGCGGCACAGATACGCAGTATTTT. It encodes CAWNAGTSGTDTQYF.

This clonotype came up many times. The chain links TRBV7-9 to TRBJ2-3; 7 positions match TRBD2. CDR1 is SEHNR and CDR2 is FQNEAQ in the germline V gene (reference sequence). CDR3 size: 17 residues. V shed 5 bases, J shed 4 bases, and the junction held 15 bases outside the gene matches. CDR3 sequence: CASSPRTGGDEADTQYF. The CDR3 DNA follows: TGTGCCAGCAGCCCCCGGACGGGGGGAGATGAGGCAGATACGCAGTATTTT.

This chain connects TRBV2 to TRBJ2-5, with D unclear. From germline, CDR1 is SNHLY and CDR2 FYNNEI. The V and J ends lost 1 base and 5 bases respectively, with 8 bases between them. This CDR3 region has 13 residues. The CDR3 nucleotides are TGTGCCAGCAGTGAAGGCAGCTGGGAGACCCAGTACTTC. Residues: CASSEGSWETQYF.